This T cell receptor (beta chain) originates from a study of T cell changes during pregnancy in multiple sclerosis. The table came from immunoSEQ multiplex PCR; TCRdb's copy has only in-frame clones and leaves some out. This table holds approximately 61,000 clones, roughly 90% found once. This clone showed up just once. This CDR3 has 12 residues. CDR1 SEHNR and CDR2 FQNEAQ come from the germline V gene (reference sequence). V was trimmed by 6 bases and J by 5 bases, leaving 11 bases between them. This chain links TRBV7-9 with TRBJ2-7, with a tentative D call TRBD1 (6 bases). This sample comprised peripheral blood, obtained in the first trimester of pregnancy. This TCR was recovered from a female donor in good health, enrolled as a control in a pregnancy study. This chain's CDR3 is CASRGAGDEQYF. The DNA for the CDR3 is TGTGCCAGCAGGGGAGCAGGGGACGAGCAGTACTTC.